Presented here are 14 T cell receptor beta chains from one specimen sequenced in a study of shared clonotypes between healthy human individuals. Sequencing used immunoSEQ multiplex PCR; TCRdb keeps in-frame clones, though not all of them. The sample holds about 2.2 million clones; around 95% are singletons and the top ten take more than 1.5%. Naive CD8 cells, CD45RO-negative and positively selected for CCR7, excluded terminally differentiated effector memory CD45RA+ cells. Sequencing was done on a sample of naive CD8+ T cells from PBMCs. The receptors come from a man aged 18-30 years in good health. Some clones in this sample may be carry-over from other donors' samples.

The chain joins TRBV5-6 to TRBJ2-4; either TRBD1 or TRBD2 may fit D (5 bases each). Trimming cost V 6 bases and J 9 bases, with 25 bases left between them. The CDR3 covers 16 residues. The germline gives CDR1 SGHDT, CDR2 YYEEEE. The CDR3 DNA reads TGTGCCAGCAATTTTTGGGGCCTGGGGACCCATGGCATTCAGTACTTC. Its translation is CASNFWGLGTHGIQYF. The whole variable domain, remainder taken from reference TRBV5-6 and TRBJ2-4, is DAGVTQSPTHLIKTRGQQVTLRCSPKSGHDTVSWYQQALGQGPQFIFQYYEEEERQRGNFPDRFSGHQFPNYSSELNVNALLLGDSALYLCASNFWGLGTHGIQYFGAGTRLSVL.

The chain couples TRBV30 to TRBJ1-2, with D possibly TRBD1 on 5 matching bases. The germline V and J ends were trimmed by 5 bases and 4 bases, with 11 bases remaining between them. The CDR3 is made up of 12 amino acids. Germline V gene data show CDR1 as GTSNPN and CDR2 as SVGIG (reference sequence). CDR3 nucleotides: TGTGCCTGGGGCGAGGGGTTCTATGGCTACACCTTC. Its translation is CAWGEGFYGYTF.

V usage is TRBV13 and J usage is TRBJ2-5, with D tentatively TRBD1 or TRBD2 (5 bases each). This CDR3 is 13 amino acids long. Germline CDR1 reads PRHDT; CDR2 reads FYEKMQ (reference sequence). Trimming removed 4 bases at V and 3 bases at J, with 9 bases between. CDR3: CASSSRGEETQYF. The DNA of the CDR3 is TGTGCCAGCAGCTCACGGGGCGAAGAGACCCAGTACTTC.

The chain combines TRBV13 with TRBJ1-1, with D unclear. The CDR3 runs 15 residues. Trimming took 0 bases from V and 0 from J, leaving 8 bases between them. CDR1 and CDR2 (germline): PRHDT, FYEKMQ (reference sequence). The CDR3 DNA reads as TGTGCCAGCAGCTTAGGGTCTATCCTGAACACTGAAGCTTTCTTT. This encodes CASSLGSILNTEAFF. The whole variable domain, filled in from reference TRBV13 and TRBJ1-1, reads AAGVIQSPRHLIKEKRETATLKCYPIPRHDTVYWYQQGPGQDPQFLISFYEKMQSDKGSIPDRFSAQQFSDYHSELNMSSLELGDSALYFCASSLGSILNTEAFFGQGTRLTVV.

The rearrangement joins TRBV2 to TRBJ2-1; tentative D call: TRBD2 (6 bases). CDR3 length equals 11 residues. V gave up 7 bases and J gave up 12 bases, with 13 bases separating them. CDR1 is SNHLY and CDR2 is FYNNEI in the germline V gene. Here the CDR3 reads CASTSAEGQFF. CDR3 in DNA: TGTGCCAGCACGTCCGCGGAGGGGCAGTTCTTC. The full variable domain, with the rest looked up from reference TRBV2 and TRBJ2-1, is EPEVTQTPSHQVTQMGQEVILRCVPISNHLYFYWYRQILGQKVEFLVSFYNNEISEKSEIFDDQFSVERPDGSNFTLKIRSTKLEDSAMYFCASTSAEGQFFGPGTRLTVL.

The genes are TRBV7-2 and TRBJ2-1; the match to TRBD2 covers 11 bases. Germline trimming cut 5 bases from V and 0 bases from J; bases unmatched to any gene: 9. The CDR3 consists of 18 residues. The germline gives CDR1 SGHTA, CDR2 FQGNSA. CDR3 nucleotide sequence: TGTGCCAGCAGCCTACGACTAGCGGGGTTGAGCTCCTACAATGAGCAGTTCTTC. Its translation: CASSLRLAGLSSYNEQFF.

DNA of the CDR3: TGTGCCACCTCAGAGGCTCTCCTCCTCTATGGCTACACCTTC. Translation gives CATSEALLLYGYTF. The gene calls are TRBV28 and TRBJ1-2; D not resolved. There are 14 residues in the CDR3. Trimming took 10 bases from V and 4 from J, leaving 19 bases between them. The germline V gene has CDR1 MDHEN and CDR2 SYDVKM.

J is TRBJ1-1 and V is TRBV11-2, with TRBD1 matching 7 bases. Germline CDR1 is SGHAT and CDR2 is FQNNGV. Germline trimming cut 3 bases from V and 0 bases from J; bases unmatched to any gene: 7. The CDR3 sequence is 16 residues long. In DNA form, the CDR3 reads TGTGCCAGCAGCTTGGGGCCGGGACAGATGAACACTGAAGCTTTCTTT. Its translation is CASSLGPGQMNTEAFF.

The genes are TRBV11-2 and TRBJ2-5; D perhaps matches TRBD2 (5 bases). CDR3 length: 16 amino acids. The germline CDR1 and CDR2 sequences are SGHAT and FQNNGV. V lost 1 base and J lost 1, with 13 bases in between. The DNA for the CDR3 is TGTGCCAGCAGCTTAGGGAGGTGGGTGGGCCAAGAGACCCAGTACTTC. Residues: CASSLGRWVGQETQYF.

The V gene is TRBV5-8, the J gene TRBJ2-1; TRBD2 matches at 13 bases. Germline CDR1 and CDR2: SGHTS and YDEGEE. The CDR3 is made up of 14 amino acids. The V and J ends lost 7 bases and 8 bases, in that order; junction bases with no gene match: 6. The CDR3 DNA reads TGTGCCAGCGTAACTAGCGGGAGGGCCCATGAGCAGTTCTTC. Translating it yields CASVTSGRAHEQFF.

V is TRBV25-1 and J is TRBJ2-7; 7 positions agree with TRBD1. The CDR3 loop spans 14 amino acids. The J segment lost 5 bases and the V segment lost 6 bases, leaving 10 bases of the junction unmatched. The germline V gene encodes CDR1 MGHDK and CDR2 SYGVNS. The CDR3 loop reads CASSSTGLQNEQYF. Here the CDR3 DNA reads TGTGCCAGCAGCTCGACAGGGTTGCAAAACGAGCAGTACTTC.

V usage is TRBV19 and J usage is TRBJ1-2; no reliable D call. Trimming removed 7 bases at V and 6 bases at J, with 21 bases between. Germline V lookup: CDR1 LNHDA, CDR2 SQIVND (reference sequence). This CDR3 spans 15 amino acids. The CDR3 region has the DNA TGTGCCAGTACCCCCGAGGCTCTTGCCAGGAATGGCTACACCTTC. It codes for CASTPEALARNGYTF.

The J gene is TRBJ2-7, the V gene TRBV11-2, with D tentatively TRBD2 (5 bases). The CDR3 has 13 amino acids. V was cut by 5 bases and J by 4 bases, with 12 bases left in between. CDR1 is SGHAT, CDR2 FQNNGV, per germline. This CDR3 reads CASSQPPGYEQYF. The CDR3, as DNA: TGTGCCAGCAGCCAGCCCCCGGGGTACGAGCAGTACTTC.

V gene TRBV14 combines with J gene TRBJ2-1; D remains ambiguous. V shed 6 bases and J shed 4 bases, with 7 bases lying between them. The germline V gene has CDR1 SGHDN and CDR2 FVKESK. The CDR3 is made up of 12 amino acids. The CDR3 spells CASSITYNEQFF. CDR3 sequence (DNA): TGTGCCAGCAGTATTACGTACAATGAGCAGTTCTTC.